The 22 T cell receptor beta chains below were found in one sample sequenced in a study of cytomegalovirus exposure and HLA in healthy donors (dated by TCRdb to about 2017). The library came from the immunoSEQ multiplex PCR assay. A mixture of 60 forward primers for TCR Vbeta segments and 13 reverse primers for TCR Jbeta segments was used in the multiplex PCR. What TCRdb holds here is the immuneACCESS table cut down to in-frame rearrangements. Part of the clones is not present; checked against another copy, under half of the missing clones reflect an unresolved V gene, and the others are unexplained. The sample table contains 200,000 or so clones; only one count was recorded for roughly 80% of them. The ten most abundant clones make up 5% to 6% of the sample. The sample consisted of PBMCs. These receptors all come from a woman under 40 in good health and CMV-seropositive.

The chain is built from TRBV4-3 and TRBJ2-1; weak D call: TRBD2 (6 bases). The CDR3 has 16 residues. The germline V and J ends were trimmed by 0 bases and 4 bases, with 13 bases remaining between them. Per the germline V gene, CDR1 is LGHNA and CDR2 is YSLEER. CDR3 amino acids: CASSQDRAGGYNEQFF. In DNA form, the CDR3 reads TGCGCCAGCAGCCAAGATCGAGCGGGTGGATACAATGAGCAGTTCTTC.

The chain has TRBV7-9 and TRBJ1-2; D unresolved. CDR3 length: 15 residues. Germline CDR1 and CDR2: SEHNR and FQNEAQ (reference sequence). V dropped 5 bases and J dropped 4 bases, with 17 bases sitting between them. The CDR3 spells CASSHLVGTVYGYTF. CDR3 DNA sequence: TGTGCCAGCAGCCACTTAGTGGGTACAGTCTATGGCTACACCTTC.

Only one count was recorded for this clone. The chain couples TRBV7-8 to TRBJ1-2; D uncertain. The CDR3 extends over 14 amino acids. Germline V lookup: CDR1 SGHVS, CDR2 FQNEAQ. V was trimmed by 0 bases and J by 6 bases, leaving 11 bases between them. Here the CDR3 reads CASSLANGGDGYTF. CDR3 coding DNA: TGTGCCAGCAGCTTAGCTAATGGCGGGGATGGCTACACCTTC.

This clone has only a few counts. The chain uses TRBV27 and TRBJ1-2; D is perhaps TRBD1 (6 bases). V dropped 5 bases and J dropped 7 bases, with 26 bases sitting between them. Germline-derived CDR1 and CDR2 are MNHEY and SMNVEV (reference sequence). The CDR3 runs 17 residues. The CDR3 is CASSGHPYRADEGGYTF. CDR3 DNA sequence: TGTGCCAGCAGTGGACATCCGTACAGGGCGGATGAAGGTGGCTACACCTTC.

The rearrangement uses TRBV27 and TRBJ2-7, with 7 positions matching TRBD1. V was clipped by 6 bases and J by 2 bases; unmatched bases: 7. Looked up from germline, CDR1 is MNHEY and CDR2 is SMNVEV (reference sequence). CDR3 length equals 14 residues. CDR3 in DNA: TGTGCCAGCAGGGATACGACAGGGACCTACGAGCAGTACTTC. Encoded protein: CASRDTTGTYEQYF.

The gene calls are TRBV18 and TRBJ1-1; D call uncertain. The germline V and J ends were trimmed by 2 bases and 6 bases, with 16 bases remaining between them. The CDR3 is 15 residues long. The V gene's germline CDR1 is KGHSH and CDR2 LQKENI. CDR3 sequence (DNA): TGTGCCAGCTCACCATCGATAGCCGGGTTGGCTGAAGCTTTCTTT. It specifies CASSPSIAGLAEAFF.

This clone appeared a single time. The genes are TRBV6-5 and TRBJ2-7, with D maybe TRBD1 (6 bases). The ends were cut back, 6 bases at V and 1 base at J, with 16 bases in the middle. In germline, CDR1 is MNHEY, CDR2 SVGAGI. The CDR3 is 15 residues long. The CDR3 DNA follows: TGTGCCAGCAGGACGGGACAAACTGTTTCCTACGAGCAGTACTTC. It codes for CASRTGQTVSYEQYF.

The chain combines TRBV7-9 with TRBJ1-1; D call uncertain. The CDR3 sequence is 11 residues long. With 5 bases removed from V and 8 bases from J, the gap between germline ends came to 9 bases. In germline, CDR1 is SEHNR, CDR2 FQNEAQ (reference sequence). In DNA, the CDR3 is TGTGCCAGCAGCAGACATAGGGAAGCTTTCTTT. Encoded protein: CASSRHREAFF.

The chain uses TRBV10-1 and TRBJ2-3, with TRBD2 matching 9 bases. Germline V gene data show CDR1 as WNHNN and CDR2 as SYGVQD (reference sequence). V dropped 3 bases and J dropped 0; count of bases not matched to a gene: 4. The length of the CDR3 is 16 residues. CDR3 sequence (DNA): TGCGCCAGCAGTGACATAACTAGCGGGAGCACAGATACGCAGTATTTT. It encodes CASSDITSGSTDTQYF.

This sequence joins TRBV5-1 and TRBJ1-4, with 10 nucleotides matching TRBD1. With V trimmed by 1 base and J by 3 bases, 3 bases remained unmatched. The germline gives CDR1 SGHRS, CDR2 YFSETQ. The CDR3 covers 16 residues. The CDR3 here is CASSLTGQGANEKLFF. The CDR3 DNA sequence: TGCGCCAGCAGCTTGACCGGACAGGGGGCTAATGAAAAACTGTTTTTT.

Here the CDR3 reads CASSLPRTGAFNIQYF. The CDR3 region has the DNA TGTGCCAGCAGTTTACCCAGGACAGGGGCCTTTAACATTCAGTACTTC. The chain links TRBV28 to TRBJ2-4; TRBD1 matches at 9 bases. V lost 2 bases and J lost 7; bases outside the gene matches: 9. CDR1 and CDR2 from the germline V gene are MDHEN and SYDVKM. The CDR3 has 16 amino acids.

The chain links TRBV9 to TRBJ1-2; D remains unclear. The CDR3 contains 11 residues. Germline CDR1 is SGDLS and CDR2 is YYNGEE. V lost 3 bases, J lost 4 bases, and 4 bases lay in between. The CDR3 nucleotides read TGTGCCAGCAGCGATAGCTATGGCTACACCTTC. The encoded protein is CASSDSYGYTF.

This clone has only one observation. The genes are TRBV11-2 and TRBJ2-5; 9 bases agree with TRBD1. Germline V gene sequence: CDR1 SGHAT, CDR2 FQNNGV. Trimming took 7 bases from V and 2 from J; bases not matched to a gene: 14. This CDR3 has 17 amino acids. The DNA for the CDR3 is TGTGCCAGCACCCGAACCGGGACAGGGATTACTCAAGAGACCCAGTACTTC. Translating gives CASTRTGTGITQETQYF.

The J gene is TRBJ1-1, the V gene TRBV2; D possibly corresponds to TRBD1 (6 bases). Per germline, CDR1 SNHLY and CDR2 FYNNEI. With 8 bases removed from V and 2 bases from J, the gap between germline ends came to 12 bases. The CDR3 contains 13 residues. In nucleotides, the CDR3 is TGTGCCAGCCGGGGGGGGCCTAACACTGAAGCTTTCTTT. This translates into CASRGGPNTEAFF.

V is TRBV18 and J is TRBJ1-1; 9 positions match TRBD1. Germline assignment: CDR1 KGHSH and CDR2 LQKENI. Trimming removed 8 bases from V and 7 bases from J; junction bases left unmatched: 8. The CDR3 consists of 13 residues. The chain's CDR3 is CASGMDRGGEAFF. The CDR3 bases are TGTGCCAGCGGGATGGACAGGGGAGGTGAAGCTTTCTTT.

This clone showed up just a few times. The V gene is TRBV25-1, the J gene TRBJ1-3; D not certain. The germline CDR1 and CDR2 sequences are MGHDK and SYGVNS. Trimming shortened V by 2 bases and J by 3 bases, and 11 bases separated the two germline ends. The CDR3 length is 15 residues. This chain's CDR3 is CASSEAGSHGNTIYF. The CDR3 region has the DNA TGTGCCAGCAGTGAAGCGGGCTCGCATGGAAACACCATATATTTT. Complete variable domain (other parts from reference TRBV25-1 and TRBJ1-3): EADIYQTPRYLVIGTGKKITLECSQTMGHDKMYWYQQDPGMELHLIHYSYGVNSTEKGDLSSESTVSRIRTEHFPLTLESARPSHTSQYLCASSEAGSHGNTIYFGEGSWLTVV.

The genes are TRBV2 and TRBJ1-5, with 11 positions matching TRBD1. CDR3 length equals 16 residues. V dropped 2 bases and J dropped 5; count of bases not matched to a gene: 5. Germline V gene lookup returns CDR1 SNHLY and CDR2 FYNNEI. As DNA, the CDR3 is TGTGCCAGCAGTGAATGGGGGACAGGGGGTTATCAGCCCCAGCATTTT. It translates to CASSEWGTGGYQPQHF.

A word on this clone: A junction end diverges from the germline sequence, so it may reflect a read error. The chain has TRBV10-2 and TRBJ2-7; 8 bases match TRBD1. The CDR3 contains 14 residues. The germline V gene has CDR1 WSHSY and CDR2 SAAADI. The CDR3 DNA is TGCGCCAGCAGCGAGACAGGGGTCTCCTCCGAGCAGTACTTC. It yields the protein CASSETGVSSEQYF.

The V gene is TRBV6-1, the J gene TRBJ2-5; 7 nucleotides align to TRBD2. CDR3 length: 16 residues. Germline trimming cut 2 bases from V and 5 bases from J; bases unmatched to any gene: 11. Germline V gene data show CDR1 as MNHNS and CDR2 as SASEGT. Here the CDR3 DNA reads TGTGCCAGCAGTGAATACCCCTCCGGGGGGAGGGAGACCCAGTACTTC. It codes for CASSEYPSGGRETQYF.

This clone was detected a few times. The chain has TRBV27 and TRBJ1-3; D may be TRBD1 (5 bases). CDR3 length: 14 amino acids. V lost 0 bases and J lost 4, with 7 bases in between. Germline CDR1 MNHEY, CDR2 SMNVEV (reference sequence). CDR3 DNA sequence: TGTGCCAGCAGTTTATCAGGGGCCGGAAACACCATATATTTT. It yields the protein CASSLSGAGNTIYF.

J is TRBJ2-5 and V is TRBV18; D possibly corresponds to TRBD2 (5 bases). The CDR3 sequence is 14 residues long. Trimming left V 6 bases short and J 1 base short, with 12 bases between. The V gene's germline CDR1 is KGHSH and CDR2 LQKENI. The CDR3 here is CASSPTGFQETQYF. In DNA, the CDR3 is TGTGCCAGCTCGCCGACGGGGTTCCAAGAGACCCAGTACTTC.

The chain employs TRBV15 and TRBJ1-1, with TRBD1 as a possible D gene (5 bases). This CDR3 spans 13 amino acids. Per the germline V gene, CDR1 is LNHNV and CDR2 is YYDKDF (reference sequence). Trimming shortened V by 0 bases and J by 5 bases, and 7 bases separated the two germline ends. The CDR3 is CATSREGRTEAFF. The CDR3 DNA reads TGTGCCACCAGCAGAGAGGGGCGGACTGAAGCTTTCTTT.